The T cell receptor (beta chain) under discussion was sequenced for a study of T cell repertoires in cytomegalovirus infection. Study-level background: CMV infection plus the matching HLA type was flagged by public TCR beta signatures.

This clonotype was counted a few times. Its matching antigen is unknown. TCRdb itself ran the reads through MiXCR, one entry per CDR3 protein. Of 900,000 to 950,000 distinct CDR3 sequences listed, about a third are singletons. Study-wide results and caveats: Based on cumulative public TCR beta family frequency, carriers of CMV plus the relevant HLA were identified.

Looked up from germline, CDR1 is MNHEY and CDR2 is SVGEGT. The CDR3 length is 16 residues. The ends lost 6 bases at V and 4 bases at J; junction bases unmatched: 10. The rearrangement uses TRBV6-2 or TRBV6-3 and TRBJ2-1; TRBD2 aligns across 9 bases. The source is a human donor in good health (CMV status not recorded). Some clones in this sample may be carry-over from other donors' samples. The sequences come from cultured CD8+ T cells from PBMCs, collected from culture after CMV antigen stimulation. CDR3 region: CASSFSATSGYNEQFF. The CDR3 nucleotides read TGTGCCAGCAGCTTCTCCGCGACTAGCGGTTACAATGAGCAGTTCTTC.